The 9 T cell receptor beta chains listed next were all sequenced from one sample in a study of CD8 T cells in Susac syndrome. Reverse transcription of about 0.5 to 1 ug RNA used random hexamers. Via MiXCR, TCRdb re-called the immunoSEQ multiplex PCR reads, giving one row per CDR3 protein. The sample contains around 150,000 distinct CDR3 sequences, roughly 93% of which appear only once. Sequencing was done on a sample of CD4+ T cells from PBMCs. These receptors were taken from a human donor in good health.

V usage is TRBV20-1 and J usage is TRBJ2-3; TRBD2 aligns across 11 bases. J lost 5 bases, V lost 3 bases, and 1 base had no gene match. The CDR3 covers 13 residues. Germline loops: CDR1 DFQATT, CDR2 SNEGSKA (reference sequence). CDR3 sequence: CSASGTSGDTQYF. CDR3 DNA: TGCAGTGCTAGTGGGACTAGCGGAGATACGCAGTATTTT.

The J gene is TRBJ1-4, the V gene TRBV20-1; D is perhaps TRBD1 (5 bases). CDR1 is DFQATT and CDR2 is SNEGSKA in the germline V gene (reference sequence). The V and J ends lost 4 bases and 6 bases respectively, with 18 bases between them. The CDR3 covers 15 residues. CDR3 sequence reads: CSATQGSWTDEKLFF. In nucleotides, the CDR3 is TGCAGTGCTACCCAGGGTTCGTGGACGGATGAAAAACTGTTTTTT.

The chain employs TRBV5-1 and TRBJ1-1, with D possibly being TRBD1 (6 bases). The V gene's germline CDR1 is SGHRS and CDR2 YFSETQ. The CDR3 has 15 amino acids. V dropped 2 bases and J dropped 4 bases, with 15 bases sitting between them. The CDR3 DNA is TGCGCCAGCAGCTTTACAGGGTCTGGGACCACTGAAGCTTTCTTT. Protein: CASSFTGSGTTEAFF.

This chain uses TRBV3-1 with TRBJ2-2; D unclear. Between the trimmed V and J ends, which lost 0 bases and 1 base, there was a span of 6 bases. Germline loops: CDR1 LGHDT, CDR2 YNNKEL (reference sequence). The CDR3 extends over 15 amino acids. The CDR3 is CASSQDSGNTGELFF. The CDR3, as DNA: TGTGCCAGCAGCCAAGACTCCGGGAACACCGGGGAGCTGTTTTTT. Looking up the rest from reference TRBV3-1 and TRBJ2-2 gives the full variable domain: DTAVSQTPKYLVTQMGNDKSIKCEQNLGHDTMYWYKQDSKKFLKIMFSYNNKELIINETVPNRFSPKSPDKAHLNLHINSLELGDSAVYFCASSQDSGNTGELFFGEGSRLTVL.

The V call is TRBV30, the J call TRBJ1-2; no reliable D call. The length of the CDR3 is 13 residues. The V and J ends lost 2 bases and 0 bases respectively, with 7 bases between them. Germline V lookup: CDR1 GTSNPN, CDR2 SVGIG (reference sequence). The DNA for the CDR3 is TGTGCCTGGAGTCAAGACGCTAACTATGGCTACACCTTC. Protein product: CAWSQDANYGYTF.

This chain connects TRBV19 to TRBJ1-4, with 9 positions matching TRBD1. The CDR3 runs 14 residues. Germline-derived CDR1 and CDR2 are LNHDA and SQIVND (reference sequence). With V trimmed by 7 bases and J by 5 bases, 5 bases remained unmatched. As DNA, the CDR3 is TGTGCCAGTATCCGGACAGGGGTCAATGAAAAACTGTTTTTT. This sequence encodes CASIRTGVNEKLFF.

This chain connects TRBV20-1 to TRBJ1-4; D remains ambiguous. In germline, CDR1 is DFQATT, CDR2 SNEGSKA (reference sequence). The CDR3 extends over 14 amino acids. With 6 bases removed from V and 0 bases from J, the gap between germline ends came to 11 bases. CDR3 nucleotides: TGCAGTGCCTTGATGACCACAACTAATGAAAAACTGTTTTTT. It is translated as CSALMTTTNEKLFF.

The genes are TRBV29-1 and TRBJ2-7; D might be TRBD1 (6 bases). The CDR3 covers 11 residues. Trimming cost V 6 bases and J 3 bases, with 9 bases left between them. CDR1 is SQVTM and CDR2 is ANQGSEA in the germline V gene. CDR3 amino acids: CSVGHDYEQYF. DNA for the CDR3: TGCAGCGTGGGACATGACTACGAGCAGTACTTC.

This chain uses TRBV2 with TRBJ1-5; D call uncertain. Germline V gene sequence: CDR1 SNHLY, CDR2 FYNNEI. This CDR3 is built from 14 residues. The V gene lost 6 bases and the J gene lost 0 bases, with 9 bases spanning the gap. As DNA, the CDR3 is TGTGCCAGCAGCGAGTTTTATAGCAATCAGCCCCAGCATTTT. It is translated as CASSEFYSNQPQHF.